Below, 14 T cell receptor beta chains from the same sample are listed, as sequenced in a study of human T cells and chemical hapten exposure (dated by TCRdb to the early 2020s). The time point label, read with the paper, signifies: pre-sensitization, week 0. The treatment or condition label, as the study defines it: therapeutic diphenylcyclopropenone sensitization with weekly scalp DPC. The method behind the library was RACE. TCRdb names NextSeq 500 as the instrument used. TCRdb took the public reads, trimmed them with fastp at Q25, ran MiXCR for clone calling and kept in-frame beta chains. Rows are combined by CDR3 protein, so each entry shows the most common genes and DNA. The sample table records around 95,000 distinct CDR3 sequences; 10% to 13% of these occur just once. In total, the top ten clones hold around 3.1% of the sample. The sample in question was whole blood, obtained in connection with sensitization to the hapten diphenylcyclopropenone (DPC). The receptors here all came from a woman aged 60-75 years with alopecia areata. Some clones in this sample may be carry-over from other donors' samples.

This clonotype came up a few times. This rearrangement joins TRBV5-1 to TRBJ2-7, with a weak D call TRBD2 (7 bases). The V end was cut by 1 base, the J end by 2 bases, with 22 bases between. CDR3 size: 18 residues. CDR1 and CDR2 (germline): SGHRS, YFSETQ. CDR3 DNA sequence: TGCGCCAGCAGCTTGACCCCTCCTAGCCGGGGGGCCCCCTACGAGCAGTACTTC. Amino acid sequence: CASSLTPPSRGAPYEQYF.

This clonotype was counted many times. This rearrangement joins TRBV12-3 or TRBV12-4 to TRBJ2-1, with 7 nucleotides matching TRBD2. Trimming removed 6 bases from V and 1 base from J; junction bases left unmatched: 15. This CDR3 region has 18 residues. For the CDR3, the DNA is TGTGCCAGCAGCCCACCGGGCGGGGGTGTCTTGTCCTACAATGAGCAGTTCTTC. Translation: CASSPPGGGVLSYNEQFF.

Remarks on this clonotype: No conserved phenylalanine or tryptophan ends this CDR3, so it is likely a read error. The V gene is TRBV7-9, the J gene TRBJ2-1; D is unresolved. Germline V CDR1 and CDR2: SEHNR, FQNEAQ (reference sequence). The CDR3 contains 13 residues. Trimming took off 7 bases at V and 0 bases at J, with 7 bases between the two ends. The CDR3 is CASTWSSYNEQFS. The CDR3 DNA sequence: TGTGCCAGCACATGGAGCTCCTACAATGAGCAGTTCTCC.

This clonotype came up many times. This chain connects TRBV12-3 or TRBV12-4 to TRBJ2-7; TRBD1 aligns across 9 bases. The CDR3 is 15 residues long. V shed 6 bases, J shed 3 bases, and the junction held 9 bases outside the gene matches. The CDR3 DNA reads as TGTGCCAGCAGCCATCCCGGACAGGGGTACTACGAGCAGTACTTC. It yields the protein CASSHPGQGYYEQYF.

The V call is TRBV6-6, the J call TRBJ2-1; tentatively, D is TRBD2 (6 bases). Trimming pared 6 bases from V and 12 bases from J, leaving 21 bases between. Germline V lookup: CDR1 MNHNY, CDR2 SVGAGI (reference sequence). This CDR3 comprises 14 residues. CDR3 protein: CASSSPGSTRGQFF. For the CDR3, the DNA is TGTGCCAGCAGCTCCCCGGGCTCCACGCGGGGGCAGTTCTTC.

This clonotype has more than one count but fewer than ten. The chain carries TRBV4-2 and TRBJ2-5; D not certain. Trimming removed 1 base from V and 1 base from J, with 7 bases in between. This CDR3 comprises 14 residues. The V gene's germline CDR1 is LGHNA and CDR2 YNFKEQ. CDR3 region: CASSQAASQETQYF. DNA for the CDR3: TGTGCCAGCAGCCAAGCCGCGTCCCAAGAGACCCAGTACTTC.

Of note for this clonotype: A read error may explain this, as a much larger clone is one base away. As DNA, the CDR3 is TGTGCCGGCAGTTACTCGCGGACTAGCGTGTCCTACGAGCAGTACTTC. Amino acid sequence: CAGSYSRTSVSYEQYF. This chain uses TRBV6-5 with TRBJ2-7; 9 nucleotides match TRBD2. Germline values: CDR1 MNHEY, CDR2 SVGAGI. There are 16 residues in the CDR3.

The chain joins TRBV29-1 to TRBJ2-5, with TRBD1 identical over 9 bases. Trimming removed 2 bases from V and 3 bases from J; junction bases left unmatched: 4. Germline V gene sequence: CDR1 SQVTM, CDR2 ANQGSEA. The CDR3 length is 14 residues. In DNA form, the CDR3 reads TGCAGCGTTGAAAGGGGACAGGGAAAAGAGACCCAGTACTTC. The encoded protein is CSVERGQGKETQYF.

At least ten counts were recorded for this clonotype. This chain links TRBV29-1 with TRBJ1-2; 12 bases map to TRBD1. The germline V gene has CDR1 SQVTM and CDR2 ANQGSEA. The CDR3 has 17 amino acids. The junction had 9 bases not matched to a gene; V was cut back by 0 bases and J by 4 bases. The CDR3 DNA sequence: TGCAGCGTTGAAGATTTCCCGGGACAGGGGGCGACCTATGGCTACACCTTC. As protein: CSVEDFPGQGATYGYTF.

The V and J genes are TRBV7-3 and TRBJ2-1, with 8 bases that match TRBD2. Looked up from germline, CDR1 is SGHTA and CDR2 is FQGTGA. The junction had 13 bases not matched to a gene; V was cut back by 5 bases and J by 10 bases. The CDR3 has 15 residues. The DNA for the CDR3 is TGTGCCAGCAGCCCCGGGGGCGCGGGGGGATGGGAGCAGTTCTTC. This translates into CASSPGGAGGWEQFF.

This clonotype occurred a few times. V is TRBV19 and J is TRBJ2-2; 12 bases are shared with TRBD1. Germline V CDR1 and CDR2: LNHDA, SQIVND (reference sequence). V trimming: 7 bases; J trimming: 5 bases; junction bases outside the gene matches: 8. The CDR3 consists of 16 residues. The CDR3 loop is CASNPGQGAHTGELFF. CDR3 coding DNA: TGTGCCAGTAATCCGGGACAGGGGGCTCATACCGGGGAGCTGTTTTTT.

This clonotype was detected a few times. This chain uses TRBV10-3 with TRBJ1-6; no clear D gene. In germline, CDR1 is ENHRY, CDR2 SYGVKD. The CDR3 has 13 residues. The V and J ends lost 3 bases and 6 bases respectively, with 6 bases between them. CDR3 DNA: TGTGCCATCAGTGACTTCCTTAATTCACCCCTCCACTTT. Protein product: CAISDFLNSPLHF.

The rearrangement links TRBV28 to TRBJ1-5; TRBD1 is a possible D gene (5 bases). CDR1 is MDHEN and CDR2 is SYDVKM in the germline V gene. The CDR3 totals 16 residues. Trimming took 7 bases from V and 1 from J, leaving 17 bases between them. The DNA of the CDR3 is TGTGCCAGCACCTTCTTCGGGGGGTTAAGCAATCAGCCCCAGCATTTT. It is translated as CASTFFGGLSNQPQHF. The full variable domain, rest sourced from reference TRBV28 and TRBJ1-5, is DVKVTQSSRYLVKRTGEKVFLECVQDMDHENMFWYRQDPGLGLRLIYFSYDVKMKEKGDIPEGYSVSREKKERFSLILESASTNQTSMYLCASTFFGGLSNQPQHFGDGTRLSIL.

This clonotype has ten or more counts. The chain combines TRBV5-6 with TRBJ1-5; D remains ambiguous. V was cut by 1 base and J by 7 bases, with 12 bases left in between. This CDR3 is 14 amino acids long. Germline CDR1 SGHDT, CDR2 YYEEEE. The CDR3 region is CASSLPGSGQPQHF. CDR3 bases: TGTGCCAGCAGCTTGCCGGGGTCGGGGCAGCCCCAGCATTTT.